This T cell receptor beta chain was captured by sequencing in a study of cytomegalovirus exposure and HLA in healthy donors. This clone was found a few times. Its specificity is not known. The CDR3 has 15 amino acids. Germline V gene sequence: CDR1 SGDLS, CDR2 YYNGEE. The V end was cut by 5 bases, the J end by 2 bases, with 15 bases between. Study results and caveats: Testing in vitro showed a few CMV-associated chains specific for CMV antigens.

13 Jbeta primers and 60 Vbeta primers were used for the PCR. Repertoires were generated with immunoSEQ multiplex PCR, while TCRdb's copy carries only in-frame clones and drops some. The table lists fewer than 150,000 clones, just under 80% of them singletons, with approximately 2% in the top ten. The rearrangement joins TRBV9 to TRBJ2-3; weak D call: TRBD1 (5 bases). The TCR sequence derives from a man younger than 40 in good health and CMV-seronegative. The sample consisted of PBMCs. CDR3 nucleotides: TGTGCCAGCAGTGAGGCAGGGCTTAACACAGATACGCAGTATTTT. Its protein product is CASSEAGLNTDTQYF.